A selection of T cell receptor beta chains follows, all from one sample in a study of shared clonotypes between healthy human individuals. Data came from immunoSEQ multiplex PCR; TCRdb stores just in-frame clones and leaves some out. The repertoire holds about 600,000 clones, 97% seen once, with 0.057% in the top ten. The sample was naive CD4+ T cells sorted from blood. The receptor set was obtained from a woman in her twenties or thirties in good health. The CDR3 runs from the conserved cysteine through the conserved F or W. Each record gives: clone size, J gene, V gene, D gene, CDR3 DNA, CDR3 protein. The D gene is left open where the match is weak. Where a row states a size, it is once, few, many or the class of an expanded clone; other rows omit it.

>.|TRBJ1-5|TRBV7-7|.
TGTGCCAGCAGCTTAGACCGGAATCAGCCCCAGCATTTT
CASSLDRNQPQHF
>.|TRBJ1-5|TRBV19|.
TGTGCCAGTACCCCTGTTAGACGGGATCAGCCCCAGCATTTT
CASTPVRRDQPQHF
>.|TRBJ1-3|TRBV6-1|.
TGTGCCAGCAGTGAATATTCTGGAAACACCATATATTTT
CASSEYSGNTIYF
>.|TRBJ2-2|TRBV29-1|.
TGCAGCGTTCGACCGGTAAGGGACACCGGGGAGCTGTTTTTT
CSVRPVRDTGELFF
>.|TRBJ2-5|TRBV5-1|TRBD2
TGCGCCAGCAGCTTGGCGACTAGCGGGATTGGAGAGACCCAGTACTTC
CASSLATSGIGETQYF
>.|TRBJ1-2|TRBV6-1|TRBD1
TGTGCCAGCAGACAGGGGGCCGCTAACTATGGCTACACCTTC
CASRQGAANYGYTF
>.|TRBJ2-1|TRBV6-5|.
TGTGCCAGCAGTTACGGGCGAGCGGCAGGGCCTAATGAGCAGTTCTTC
CASSYGRAAGPNEQFF
>.|TRBJ2-2|TRBV19|TRBD2
TGTGCCAGTAGTAGGCTAGCGGGAGCGACCGGGGAGCTGTTTTTT
CASSRLAGATGELFF
>.|TRBJ2-4|TRBV5-1|.
TGCGCCAGCAGCTTGGGAAGGGCTCTTCTCGACATTCAGTACTTC
CASSLGRALLDIQYF
>once|TRBJ2-2|TRBV12-5|TRBD2
TGTGCTAGTGGTTTGGTACAATACGGGAGGTACACCGGGGAGCTGTTTTTT
CASGLVQYGRYTGELFF
>.|TRBJ2-1|TRBV4-2|TRBD2
TGTGCCAGCAGCCATCCGGGACTAGCGGGAGGTGAGCAGTTCTTC
CASSHPGLAGGEQFF
>.|TRBJ1-2|TRBV28|.
TGTGCCAGCAGTCTACAGGGACTCTATGGCTACACCTTC
CASSLQGLYGYTF
>.|TRBJ2-5|TRBV7-9|TRBD1
TGTGCCAGCAGCTTCGGACAGGGCCAAGAGACCCAGTACTTC
CASSFGQGQETQYF
>.|TRBJ2-1|TRBV20-1|.
TGCAGTGCCCATAGGGGTGGTGAGCAGTTCTTC
CSAHRGGEQFF
>.|TRBJ2-7|TRBV29-1|TRBD2
TGCAGCGGGGGGACTAGCGGGATCAACCTCACCTACGAGCAGTACTTC
CSGGTSGINLTYEQYF
>.|TRBJ1-5|TRBV28|.
TGTGCCAGCAGTTTGGGGAATCAGCCCCAGCATTTT
CASSLGNQPQHF
>.|TRBJ2-3|TRBV27|TRBD2
TGTGCCAGCGGACTAGCGGGGGTCACAGATACGCAGTATTTT
CASGLAGVTDTQYF
>.|TRBJ2-7|TRBV6-5|TRBD2
TGTGCCAGCAGTTACCAAAGCGGGAGAGGCGAGCAGTACTTC
CASSYQSGRGEQYF
>.|TRBJ2-1|TRBV28|TRBD1
TGTGCCAGCAGTTATACCACGGGACAGCTCTACAATGAGCAGTTCTTC
CASSYTTGQLYNEQFF
>.|TRBJ1-1|TRBV28|.
TGTGCCAGCAGTTTATACAATAGGGTTAAGGCTTTCTTT
CASSLYNRVKAFF
>.|TRBJ2-2|TRBV21-1|.
TGTGCCAGCAGCAGAGACAGGAGCCAGAACACCGGGGAGCTGTTTTTT
CASSRDRSQNTGELFF
>.|TRBJ2-1|TRBV6-1|TRBD2
TGTGCCAGCAGTGTAGCGGGAGGACCCAGTGAGCAGTTCTTC
CASSVAGGPSEQFF
>.|TRBJ1-5|TRBV6-5|.
TGTGCCAGCAGTTACTCGGATTCTAGTCAGCCCCAGCATTTT
CASSYSDSSQPQHF
>.|TRBJ2-2|TRBV5-4|TRBD1
TGTGCCAGCAGCCGGGGACAGGTGGTTTTAACCGGGGAGCTGTTTTTT
CASSRGQVVLTGELFF
>.|TRBJ2-1|TRBV5-1|.
TGCGCCAGCAGCTTTAGTCAGCCTTCCCAATCTCCAGAGCAGTTCTTC
CASSFSQPSQSPEQFF
>.|TRBJ2-7|TRBV7-2|.
TGTGCCAGCAGCTTAGTGGGGGACGAGCAGTACTTC
CASSLVGDEQYF
>once|TRBJ1-2|TRBV28|.
TGTGCCAGCAGTTTGACCGTGTCGGTTACCCAACCGCTCTGGTATGGCTACACCTTC
CASSLTVSVTQPLWYGYTF